One sample yielded the 25 T cell receptor beta chains listed below, sequenced in a study of cytomegalovirus exposure and HLA in healthy donors. PCR employed 60 Vbeta and 13 Jbeta primers. The assay was immunoSEQ multiplex PCR, and TCRdb's table has in-frame clones only and misses some. The sample holds over 150,000 clones, roughly two thirds seen once. The sample was PBMCs. These receptors all stem from a woman in her late teens or twenties in good health and CMV-seropositive.

The gene calls are TRBV2 and TRBJ1-4; the D gene is possibly TRBD1 (5 bases). In germline, CDR1 is SNHLY, CDR2 FYNNEI. The CDR3 spans 14 residues. V was trimmed by 10 bases and J by 1 base, leaving 13 bases between them. The CDR3, as DNA: TGTGCCATTTCCACCGGGGGAACTAATGAAAAACTGTTTTTT. This encodes CAISTGGTNEKLFF.

The V call is TRBV4-3, the J call TRBJ1-5; D possibly corresponds to TRBD1 (5 bases). CDR1 is LGHNA and CDR2 is YSLEER in the germline V gene. Trimming pared 0 bases from V and 10 bases from J, leaving 13 bases between. The CDR3 extends over 14 amino acids. CDR3 sequence reads: CASSQEWADSPQHF. The CDR3 nucleotides are TGCGCCAGCAGCCAAGAATGGGCCGACAGCCCCCAGCATTTT.

As for this clone: The same CDR3 also results from other DNA sequences found in this sample. The V call is TRBV28, the J call TRBJ2-5; 8 bases map to TRBD2. V shed 3 bases, J shed 4 bases, and the junction held 7 bases outside the gene matches. Germline V gene sequence: CDR1 MDHEN, CDR2 SYDVKM. The CDR3 loop spans 15 amino acids. CDR3 in DNA: TGTGCCAGCAGTTTCGGACTAGCAGGCGGAGAGACCCAGTACTTC. Translating gives CASSFGLAGGETQYF.

The chain links TRBV4-2 to TRBJ1-4; D is unresolved. Germline assignment: CDR1 LGHNA and CDR2 YNFKEQ. The CDR3 extends over 16 amino acids. Trimming took off 1 base at V and 0 bases at J, with 9 bases between the two ends. CDR3 in amino acids: CASSQVPVATNEKLFF. In nucleotides, the CDR3 is TGTGCCAGCAGCCAAGTGCCAGTTGCAACTAATGAAAAACTGTTTTTT.

This clone was recorded a few times. V usage is TRBV7-2 and J usage is TRBJ1-2; D gene unclear. In germline, CDR1 is SGHTA, CDR2 FQGNSA. The germline V and J ends were trimmed by 1 base and 8 bases, with 8 bases remaining between them. The CDR3 consists of 12 residues. CDR3 coding DNA: TGTGCCAGCAGCTTAGGGCCCAGGGGCTACACCTTC. Encoded protein: CASSLGPRGYTF.

The chain has TRBV7-2 and TRBJ2-3; D not resolved. The CDR3 totals 14 residues. In germline, CDR1 is SGHTA, CDR2 FQGNSA. The germline V and J ends were trimmed by 2 bases and 2 bases, with 8 bases remaining between them. CDR3 in DNA: TGTGCCAGCAGCTTACGCGGCGTCACAGATACGCAGTATTTT. Translated: CASSLRGVTDTQYF.

This chain uses TRBV2 with TRBJ1-1, with a tentative D call TRBD1 (6 bases). The germline V gene has CDR1 SNHLY and CDR2 FYNNEI. This CDR3 comprises 15 residues. Trimming cost V 1 base and J 5 bases, with 14 bases left between them. CDR3 sequence: CASSEEAGGSTEAFF. The DNA for the CDR3 is TGTGCCAGCAGTGAAGAAGCGGGGGGCTCGACTGAAGCTTTCTTT.

In this sample, this clone turned up a few times. The gene calls are TRBV10-3 and TRBJ2-3; 7 nucleotides agree with TRBD2. CDR3 length: 16 residues. Germline values: CDR1 ENHRY, CDR2 SYGVKD. V shed 0 bases and J 4 bases; nucleotides not matched to a gene: 7. This chain's CDR3 is CAISESLAGVADTQYF. DNA for the CDR3: TGTGCCATCAGTGAGTCGTTGGCGGGGGTGGCAGATACGCAGTATTTT.

The rearrangement uses TRBV4-3 and TRBJ2-7; the D gene is possibly TRBD1 (6 bases). The CDR3 has 14 amino acids. V was clipped by 3 bases and J by 6 bases, with 15 bases between them. CDR1 is LGHNA, CDR2 YSLEER, per germline. The CDR3 spells CASSQAYQGFEQYF. The CDR3 DNA reads TGCGCCAGCAGCCAGGCTTATCAGGGGTTCGAGCAGTACTTC.

This clone was recorded once. The chain carries TRBV7-3 and TRBJ2-3, with a tentative D call TRBD2 (6 bases). This CDR3 region has 13 residues. Between the trimmed V and J ends, which lost 5 bases and 5 bases, there was a span of 11 bases. Germline V gene data show CDR1 as SGHTA and CDR2 as FQGTGA. The CDR3 reads CASSPVGGDTQYF. In DNA form, the CDR3 reads TGTGCCAGCAGCCCCGTCGGGGGAGATACGCAGTATTTT.

The CDR3 DNA is TGTGCCAGCAGCTCTGCCTTTCCAGAGGCTTTGTCCTACGAGCAGTACTTC. The encoded protein is CASSSAFPEALSYEQYF. This chain uses TRBV7-2 with TRBJ2-5; D unresolved. The closer fit of TRBJ2-7 to the DNA end suggests the J call may be wrong. Germline assignment: CDR1 SGHTA and CDR2 FQGNSA. The CDR3 is made up of 17 amino acids.

This clone was observed a few times. The rearrangement uses TRBV7-2 and TRBJ2-5; no firm D call. CDR3 length equals 14 residues. The ends were cut back, 1 base at V and 1 base at J, with 7 bases in the middle. Germline V gene lookup returns CDR1 SGHTA and CDR2 FQGNSA. CDR3: CASSLGGIQETQYF. The CDR3 region has the DNA TGTGCCAGCAGCTTAGGCGGAATCCAAGAGACCCAGTACTTC.

CDR3 residues: CAISEFRGSQETQYF. The CDR3 nucleotides are TGTGCCATCAGTGAGTTCAGGGGCTCCCAAGAGACCCAGTACTTC. The chain recombines TRBV10-3 with TRBJ2-5; TRBD1 might be the D (6 bases). The CDR3 extends over 15 amino acids. Germline-derived CDR1 and CDR2 are ENHRY and SYGVKD. V was pared by 1 base and J by 1 base, with 10 bases between.

The rearrangement links TRBV9 to TRBJ1-4; 9 nucleotides line up with TRBD1. The CDR3 is 15 residues long. Trimming took 4 bases from V and 8 from J; bases not matched to a gene: 9. CDR1 and CDR2 (germline): SGDLS, YYNGEE. CDR3 region: CASSLGTGGGEKLFF. CDR3 sequence (DNA): TGTGCCAGCAGCCTAGGAACAGGGGGCGGAGAAAAACTGTTTTTT.

The count of this clone is one. The V call is TRBV7-3, the J call TRBJ2-1; D possibly corresponds to TRBD1 (6 bases). Trimming stripped 5 bases from V and 0 bases from J, with 26 bases between. This CDR3 comprises 20 residues. CDR1 and CDR2 (germline): SGHTA, FQGTGA. The CDR3 coding sequence is TGTGCCAGCAGCCCAAATAACAGGGCCCGAGACTCTAGCTCCTACAATGAGCAGTTCTTC. This gives the protein CASSPNNRARDSSSYNEQFF.

V and J are TRBV5-5 and TRBJ1-3; TRBD1 is a possible D gene (6 bases). V was shortened by 0 bases and J by 0 bases, with 10 bases between the two germline ends. CDR3 length equals 16 residues. Germline V gene sequence: CDR1 SGHKS, CDR2 YYEKEE (reference sequence). The CDR3 protein is CASSLGQGYSGNTIYF. In nucleotides, the CDR3 is TGTGCCAGCAGCTTGGGGCAGGGGTACTCTGGAAACACCATATATTTT.

This clone was seen a few times. The genes are TRBV6-5 and TRBJ1-1; D not certain. V gave up 0 bases and J gave up 4 bases, with 6 bases separating them. Germline CDR1 is MNHEY and CDR2 is SVGAGI. This CDR3 comprises 13 residues. CDR3 DNA sequence: TGTGCCAGCAGTTACTCCGAGGTCACTGAAGCTTTCTTT. It encodes CASSYSEVTEAFF.

This rearrangement joins TRBV7-2 to TRBJ2-1; 7 bases line up with TRBD2. CDR1 and CDR2 from the germline V gene are SGHTA and FQGNSA. Germline trimming cut 5 bases from V and 4 bases from J; bases unmatched to any gene: 14. There are 17 residues in the CDR3. CDR3 nucleotides: TGTGCCAGCAGCCCCGAGGCGGGGGACTCAAAATACAATGAGCAGTTCTTC. Residues: CASSPEAGDSKYNEQFF. Filled out from reference TRBV7-2 and TRBJ2-1, the complete variable domain reads GAGVSQSPSNKVTEKGKDVELRCDPISGHTALYWYRQSLGQGLEFLIYFQGNSAPDKSGLPSDRFSAERTGGSVSTLTIQRTQQEDSAVYLCASSPEAGDSKYNEQFFGPGTRLTVL.

The chain has TRBV27 and TRBJ2-7; 8 bases are a match to TRBD2. Germline CDR1 MNHEY, CDR2 SMNVEV (reference sequence). V trimming: 3 bases; J trimming: 2 bases; junction bases outside the gene matches: 6. This CDR3 is built from 15 residues. The CDR3 protein is CASSLDGGGPYEQYF. CDR3 DNA: TGTGCCAGCAGTTTGGATGGCGGGGGGCCCTACGAGCAGTACTTC.

This clone has only one observation. This sequence joins TRBV6-4 and TRBJ2-2; D remains unclear. Germline CDR1 and CDR2: MRHNA and SNTAGT. The CDR3 is 13 residues long. The V end lost 5 bases, the J end lost 4 bases, and 8 bases lay between the germline ends. The CDR3 DNA sequence: TGTGCCAGCAGTAAATCAGGCACCGGGGAGCTGTTTTTT. It is translated as CASSKSGTGELFF.

V and J are TRBV19 and TRBJ1-2; 7 bases agree with TRBD1. J lost 5 bases, V lost 4 bases, and 7 bases had no gene match. The germline V gene encodes CDR1 LNHDA and CDR2 SQIVND (reference sequence). This CDR3 contains 14 residues. CDR3 sequence: CASSRDSAGYGYTF. The DNA for the CDR3 is TGTGCCAGTAGTAGGGACAGCGCGGGTTATGGCTACACCTTC.

The V and J genes are TRBV7-2 and TRBJ1-2; possibly TRBD1 for D (6 bases). Germline CDR1 reads SGHTA; CDR2 reads FQGNSA. The CDR3 spans 14 residues. Trimming pared 5 bases from V and 0 bases from J, leaving 10 bases between. DNA of the CDR3: TGTGCCAGCAGCCGCACAGGGACTAACTATGGCTACACCTTC. It is translated as CASSRTGTNYGYTF.

This chain uses TRBV2 with TRBJ2-5, with a tentative D call TRBD2 (5 bases). Trimming left V 8 bases short and J 3 bases short, with 13 bases between. This CDR3 contains 13 residues. Germline assignment: CDR1 SNHLY and CDR2 FYNNEI. This CDR3 reads CASEAGLEETQYF. CDR3 coding DNA: TGTGCCAGCGAGGCTGGACTTGAAGAGACCCAGTACTTC. Full variable domain (missing parts from reference TRBV2 and TRBJ2-5): EPEVTQTPSHQVTQMGQEVILRCVPISNHLYFYWYRQILGQKVEFLVSFYNNEISEKSEIFDDQFSVERPDGSNFTLKIRSTKLEDSAMYFCASEAGLEETQYFGPGTRLLVL.

The genes are TRBV4-2 and TRBJ2-1; D is uncertain. The CDR3 is 15 residues long. Trimming took off 1 base at V and 6 bases at J, with 13 bases between the two ends. Germline V gene lookup returns CDR1 LGHNA and CDR2 YNFKEQ. The CDR3 nucleotides are TGTGCCAGCAGCCAAGTTGGAGATACCGGCAATGAGCAGTTCTTC. This gives the protein CASSQVGDTGNEQFF.

The CDR3 protein is CASGDSSTDTQYF. CDR3 nucleotides: TGTGCCAGCGGGGACAGTTCCACAGATACGCAGTATTTT. The chain is built from TRBV7-2 and TRBJ2-3; TRBD1 matches 7 bases. V was pared by 8 bases and J by 2 bases, with 4 bases of the junction left unmatched. The CDR3 sequence is 13 residues long. Per the germline V gene, CDR1 is SGHTA and CDR2 is FQGNSA.